These 13 T cell receptor beta chains were all obtained from the same sample, sequenced in a study of beta chain features in type 1 diabetes. Study conclusions and caveats: Shorter TCRB CDR3s, moderately but significantly so, were found in Type 1 diabetes patients in all four CD4+ subsets.

Their specific antigens are unknown. As every portion of the isolated RNA was reverse transcribed, the sequencing read expressed TCRB transcripts. The repertoire was sequenced with immunoSEQ multiplex PCR; TCRdb's copy has only in-frame clones and lacks some. The sample includes around 150,000 clones, roughly 10% of them seen just once. Sequencing used central memory CD4+ T cells from blood. The receptor source for this set is a woman in her twenties or thirties with type 1 diabetes.

This clone was seen a handful of times. The rearrangement links TRBV30 to TRBJ1-5; possibly TRBD1 for D (5 bases). This CDR3 has 13 amino acids. The germline gives CDR1 GTSNPN, CDR2 SVGIG (reference sequence). The germline V and J ends were trimmed by 5 bases and 5 bases, with 13 bases remaining between them. The CDR3 is CAWSQQGDQPQHF. The CDR3 DNA is TGTGCCTGGTCGCAGCAGGGCGATCAGCCCCAGCATTTT.

This clone showed up just a few times. The chain has TRBV15 and TRBJ1-5; the D gene is possibly TRBD1 (5 bases). Between the trimmed V and J ends, which lost 0 bases and 6 bases, there was a span of 12 bases. The germline gives CDR1 LNHNV, CDR2 YYDKDF (reference sequence). The CDR3 length is 15 residues. CDR3 DNA: TGTGCCACCAGCAGAGATTTTAGGGGTAGTCAGCCCCAGCATTTT. It translates to CATSRDFRGSQPQHF.

The chain is built from TRBV9 and TRBJ2-1; possible D gene TRBD1, 6 bases. The germline V gene encodes CDR1 SGDLS and CDR2 YYNGEE. The CDR3 spans 14 residues. The V and J ends lost 0 bases and 9 bases respectively, with 13 bases between them. The CDR3 loop is CASSVASGDTEQFF. CDR3 in DNA: TGTGCCAGCAGCGTAGCTAGTGGGGACACTGAGCAGTTCTTC. Variable domain in full (rest from reference TRBV9 and TRBJ2-1): DSGVTQTPKHLITATGQRVTLRCSPRSGDLSVYWYQQSLDQGLQFLIQYYNGEERAKGNILERFSAQQFPDLHSELNLSSLELGDSALYFCASSVASGDTEQFFGPGTRLTVL.

In this sample, this clone turned up a few times. The chain links TRBV9 to TRBJ2-7, with TRBD2 identical over 12 bases. Germline loops: CDR1 SGDLS, CDR2 YYNGEE. This CDR3 has 17 amino acids. With V trimmed by 1 base and J by 1 base, 6 bases remained unmatched. CDR3 residues: CASSVLEGTSGSYEQYF. The CDR3 DNA reads as TGTGCCAGCAGCGTACTAGAAGGGACTAGCGGGTCCTACGAGCAGTACTTC. The full variable domain, rest sourced from reference TRBV9 and TRBJ2-7, is DSGVTQTPKHLITATGQRVTLRCSPRSGDLSVYWYQQSLDQGLQFLIQYYNGEERAKGNILERFSAQQFPDLHSELNLSSLELGDSALYFCASSVLEGTSGSYEQYFGPGTRLTVT.

This clone was detected a few times. CDR3 nucleotide sequence: TGCAGCGTGGGGGACAGGGCTAATGAAAAACTGTTTTTT. Protein: CSVGDRANEKLFF. This chain connects TRBV29-1 to TRBJ1-4, with TRBD1 matching over 9 bases. The ends lost 6 bases at V and 3 bases at J; junction bases unmatched: 2. The CDR3 runs to 13 residues. Germline V lookup: CDR1 SQVTM, CDR2 ANQGSEA.

This clone was counted between two and nine times. This chain uses TRBV14 with TRBJ2-5; 10 nucleotides match TRBD1. V shed 4 bases and J 7 bases; nucleotides not matched to a gene: 9. This CDR3 contains 15 residues. Germline values: CDR1 SGHDN, CDR2 FVKESK. This CDR3 reads CASSLRQGAAGTQYF. The DNA for the CDR3 is TGTGCCAGCAGCCTACGACAGGGGGCGGCCGGGACCCAGTACTTC.

As for this clone: A junction end diverges from the germline sequence, so it may reflect a read error. The chain couples TRBV5-1 to TRBJ2-4, with 9 bases lining up with TRBD2. The CDR3 is 15 amino acids. Germline V lookup: CDR1 SGHRS, CDR2 YFSETQ. CDR3 region: CASSYLAGAENIQYF. The CDR3, as DNA: TGCGCCAGCAGCTACTTAGCGGGAGCCGAAAACATTCAGTACTTC.

The chain recombines TRBV2 with TRBJ2-1; 12 bases map to TRBD2. The V gene's germline CDR1 is SNHLY and CDR2 FYNNEI. J was trimmed by 5 bases and V by 7 bases; bases with no gene match: 9. The CDR3 covers 16 residues. The CDR3 spells CASTAKRLAGDNEQFF. The CDR3 nucleotides are TGTGCCAGCACTGCTAAGAGACTAGCGGGAGACAATGAGCAGTTCTTC.

This clone was detected a few times. This chain joins TRBV28 and TRBJ2-7, with 7 bases that match TRBD2. Germline CDR1 reads MDHEN; CDR2 reads SYDVKM. This CDR3 has 12 residues. V lost 6 bases and J lost 3; bases outside the gene matches: 2. CDR3 DNA sequence: TGTGCCAGCAGCCTAGCGGTCTACGAGCAGTACTTC. This translates into CASSLAVYEQYF.

This clone was observed a few times. The chain recombines TRBV4-2 with TRBJ2-1, with 7 positions matching TRBD1. Germline values: CDR1 LGHNA, CDR2 YNFKEQ. V lost 1 base, J lost 7 bases, and 16 bases stayed unmatched. The CDR3 is 18 residues long. CDR3 in amino acids: CASSQALQWTGGENEQFF. CDR3 DNA: TGTGCCAGCAGCCAAGCTCTCCAATGGACAGGTGGGGAAAATGAGCAGTTCTTC.

This clone occurred a few times. The chain recombines TRBV6-6 with TRBJ1-5; D unresolved. CDR1 is MNHNY and CDR2 is SVGAGI in the germline V gene (reference sequence). The CDR3 totals 14 residues. V was trimmed by 2 bases and J by 5 bases, leaving 10 bases between them. The CDR3 sequence: CASSYRHGDQPQHF. DNA for the CDR3: TGTGCCAGCAGTTACCGGCACGGGGATCAGCCCCAGCATTTT.

There are many counts of this clone. The chain links TRBV28 to TRBJ1-5; TRBD1 matches 8 bases. The CDR3 is made up of 15 amino acids. CDR1 and CDR2 (germline): MDHEN, SYDVKM. After removal of 5 bases from V and 0 bases from J, the junction contained 3 bases not matched to a gene. In nucleotides, the CDR3 is TGTGCCAGCAGTCCTCAGGGGGCTAGCAATCAGCCCCAGCATTTT. Translated, it gives CASSPQGASNQPQHF.

This clone was recorded once. This CDR3 is also generated by other DNA sequences in the sample. The V gene is TRBV5-6, the J gene TRBJ2-7, with TRBD1 matching over 11 bases. The CDR3 has 15 residues. With 4 bases clipped from V and 4 bases from J, the junction kept 7 bases outside the gene matches. Looked up from germline, CDR1 is SGHDT and CDR2 is YYEEEE. CDR3 DNA: TGTGCCAGCAGCGTGCCCGGGACAGGGGGGTACGAGCAGTACTTC. Encoded protein: CASSVPGTGGYEQYF.